This is a list of T cell receptor beta chains from one sample in a study of preoperative IRX-2 immunotherapy in early breast cancer. The repertoire was sequenced with immunoSEQ multiplex PCR; TCRdb's copy has only in-frame clones and lacks some. The sample yields roughly 34,000 clones, approximately 89% seen once. The sample consisted of tumor tissue, taken after IRX-2 immunotherapy. Receptors originate from a human donor with breast cancer. Each CDR3 is given with its conserved first and last residue. D genes are given only for firm matches. Clone size is given for some rows only: seen once, a few or many times, or a class if the clone is expanded.

J: TRBJ1-3
size: .
V: TRBV6-8
D: .
DNA: TGTGCCAGCAGCCTACAGCCCGTCTCTGGAAACACCATATATTTT
CDR3: CASSLQPVSGNTIYF

J: TRBJ1-1
size: .
V: TRBV6-8
D: .
DNA: TGTGCCAGCTTAGGAGGGGGCACTGAAGCTTTCTTT
CDR3: CASLGGGTEAFF

J: TRBJ2-5
size: .
V: TRBV15
D: .
DNA: TGTGCCACCAGCAGAGGTTCCGGGGAAGAGACCCAGTACTTC
CDR3: CATSRGSGEETQYF

J: TRBJ2-1
size: .
V: TRBV4-1
D: TRBD2
DNA: TGCGCCAGCAGCCAAACCCGCCTAGCGGGGGGTGACAATGAGCAGTTCTTC
CDR3: CASSQTRLAGGDNEQFF

J: TRBJ2-7
size: once
V: TRBV23-1
D: TRBD2
DNA: TGCGCCAGCAGCTTAGGAGGGGCTAGCGGGGGGGCCGGCGAGCAGTACTTC
CDR3: CASSLGGASGGAGEQYF

J: TRBJ1-4
size: .
V: TRBV19
D: TRBD1
DNA: TGTGCCAGTAGTCTAAGGGACAGGGCTAATGAAAAACTGTTTTTT
CDR3: CASSLRDRANEKLFF

J: TRBJ2-1
size: .
V: TRBV19
D: TRBD1
DNA: TGTGCCAGTAGTAGGTATCAGGGGGCCGCTGAGCAGTTCTTC
CDR3: CASSRYQGAAEQFF

J: TRBJ1-3
size: .
V: TRBV4-1
D: TRBD1
DNA: TGCGCCAGCAGCCAAACAGGGGTCGGAAACACCATATATTTT
CDR3: CASSQTGVGNTIYF

J: TRBJ1-6
size: .
V: TRBV7-7
D: .
DNA: TGTGCCAGCAGGCTCGGATCTGCGGTGAATTCACCCCTCCACTTT
CDR3: CASRLGSAVNSPLHF

J: TRBJ1-4
size: .
V: TRBV11-3
D: .
DNA: TGTGCCAGCAGCTCCACGGGACCCCTTAATGAAAAACTGTTTTTT
CDR3: CASSSTGPLNEKLFF

J: TRBJ2-1
size: .
V: TRBV7-1
D: TRBD1
DNA: TGTGCCAGCAGCTTAGGTCTCGGGGACAGGGGAACAAATGAGCAGTTCTTC
CDR3: CASSLGLGDRGTNEQFF

J: TRBJ1-1
size: .
V: TRBV7-2
D: .
DNA: TGTGCCAGCAGCCGGGACTCTTACACTGAAGCTTTCTTT
CDR3: CASSRDSYTEAFF

J: TRBJ1-5
size: few
V: TRBV6-8
D: .
DNA: TGTGCCAGCAGTTACTCCTACTGGGCAAATCAGCCCCAGCATTTT
CDR3: CASSYSYWANQPQHF

J: TRBJ1-2
size: .
V: TRBV30
D: .
DNA: TGTGCCTGGAGTGTCAGGGCTGGCTACACCTTC
CDR3: CAWSVRAGYTF

J: TRBJ2-2
size: .
V: TRBV23-1
D: .
DNA: TGCGCCAGCAGTCAGTTACCGAACACCGGGGAGCTGTTTTTT
CDR3: CASSQLPNTGELFF

J: TRBJ1-2
size: few
V: TRBV28
D: .
DNA: TGTGCCAGCCTCCCCCCCGGGGAAATGTACGGCTACACCTTC
CDR3: CASLPPGEMYGYTF